This T cell receptor beta chain appears in the sequencing data of a study of long-term antiretroviral therapy in people with HIV. Overall study results and limits: Despite increasing after ART, diversity remained lower than that of transplant donor controls.

The V gene lost 6 bases and the J gene lost 12 bases, with 9 bases spanning the gap. Germline V lookup: CDR1 KGHSH, CDR2 LQKENI. This CDR3 region has 10 residues. The authors ran the immunoSEQ assay, v3.0, at survey level. Clones were read by immunoSEQ multiplex PCR, and TCRdb kept only the in-frame ones, dropping some. The table includes some 16,000 clones, around 81% detected once. Before they underwent DNA extraction, samples held roughly 0.9-10 million cryopreserved PBMC. In the case of this clone: Its antigen remains unknown.

The sequenced sample was unsorted PBMCs, obtained 0.1 years before starting antiretroviral therapy. The V gene is TRBV18, the J gene TRBJ2-1; possible D gene TRBD2, 6 bases. The receptor's source is a man between 18 and 29 years old with HIV. The CDR3 region is CASSQAGQFF. The DNA for the CDR3 is TGTGCCAGCTCTCAAGCGGGGCAGTTCTTC.